The next 2 T cell receptor beta chains were all read from a single sample in a study of T cells in Graves' hyperthyroidism and ophthalmopathy. RNA transcripts gave rise to amplified TCR beta CDR3 regions. HTBI primers were employed in a first-round RT-PCR of the TCR CDR3. MiXCR was run by TCRdb on the multiplex PCR reads, yielding one entry per CDR3 protein. Of 250,000 to 300,000 distinct CDR3 sequences in the sample, around 15% were seen once. Sequencing input: blood. Receptors were obtained from a woman in her forties with Graves' hyperthyroidism.

This chain uses TRBV25-1 with TRBJ2-5; D unresolved. The V end was cut by 4 bases, the J end by 5 bases, with 11 bases between. This CDR3 has 13 amino acids. CDR1 is MGHDK, CDR2 SYGVNS, per germline. The chain's CDR3 is CASSGGWGETQYF. In DNA, the CDR3 is TGTGCCAGCAGTGGGGGATGGGGTGAGACCCAGTACTTC. Full variable domain (remainder filled in from reference TRBV25-1 and TRBJ2-5): EADIYQTPRYLVIGTGKKITLECSQTMGHDKMYWYQQDPGMELHLIHYSYGVNSTEKGDLSSESTVSRIRTEHFPLTLESARPSHTSQYLCASSGGWGETQYFGPGTRLLVL.

This clonotype occurred many times. CDR3 protein: CASSFTGDTQYF. The CDR3 DNA follows: TGTGCCAGCAGTTTCACCGGGGATACGCAGTATTTT. The J gene is TRBJ2-3, the V gene TRBV12-3 or TRBV12-4; D remains ambiguous. This CDR3 comprises 12 residues. Trimming removed 3 bases at V and 6 bases at J, with 7 bases between.